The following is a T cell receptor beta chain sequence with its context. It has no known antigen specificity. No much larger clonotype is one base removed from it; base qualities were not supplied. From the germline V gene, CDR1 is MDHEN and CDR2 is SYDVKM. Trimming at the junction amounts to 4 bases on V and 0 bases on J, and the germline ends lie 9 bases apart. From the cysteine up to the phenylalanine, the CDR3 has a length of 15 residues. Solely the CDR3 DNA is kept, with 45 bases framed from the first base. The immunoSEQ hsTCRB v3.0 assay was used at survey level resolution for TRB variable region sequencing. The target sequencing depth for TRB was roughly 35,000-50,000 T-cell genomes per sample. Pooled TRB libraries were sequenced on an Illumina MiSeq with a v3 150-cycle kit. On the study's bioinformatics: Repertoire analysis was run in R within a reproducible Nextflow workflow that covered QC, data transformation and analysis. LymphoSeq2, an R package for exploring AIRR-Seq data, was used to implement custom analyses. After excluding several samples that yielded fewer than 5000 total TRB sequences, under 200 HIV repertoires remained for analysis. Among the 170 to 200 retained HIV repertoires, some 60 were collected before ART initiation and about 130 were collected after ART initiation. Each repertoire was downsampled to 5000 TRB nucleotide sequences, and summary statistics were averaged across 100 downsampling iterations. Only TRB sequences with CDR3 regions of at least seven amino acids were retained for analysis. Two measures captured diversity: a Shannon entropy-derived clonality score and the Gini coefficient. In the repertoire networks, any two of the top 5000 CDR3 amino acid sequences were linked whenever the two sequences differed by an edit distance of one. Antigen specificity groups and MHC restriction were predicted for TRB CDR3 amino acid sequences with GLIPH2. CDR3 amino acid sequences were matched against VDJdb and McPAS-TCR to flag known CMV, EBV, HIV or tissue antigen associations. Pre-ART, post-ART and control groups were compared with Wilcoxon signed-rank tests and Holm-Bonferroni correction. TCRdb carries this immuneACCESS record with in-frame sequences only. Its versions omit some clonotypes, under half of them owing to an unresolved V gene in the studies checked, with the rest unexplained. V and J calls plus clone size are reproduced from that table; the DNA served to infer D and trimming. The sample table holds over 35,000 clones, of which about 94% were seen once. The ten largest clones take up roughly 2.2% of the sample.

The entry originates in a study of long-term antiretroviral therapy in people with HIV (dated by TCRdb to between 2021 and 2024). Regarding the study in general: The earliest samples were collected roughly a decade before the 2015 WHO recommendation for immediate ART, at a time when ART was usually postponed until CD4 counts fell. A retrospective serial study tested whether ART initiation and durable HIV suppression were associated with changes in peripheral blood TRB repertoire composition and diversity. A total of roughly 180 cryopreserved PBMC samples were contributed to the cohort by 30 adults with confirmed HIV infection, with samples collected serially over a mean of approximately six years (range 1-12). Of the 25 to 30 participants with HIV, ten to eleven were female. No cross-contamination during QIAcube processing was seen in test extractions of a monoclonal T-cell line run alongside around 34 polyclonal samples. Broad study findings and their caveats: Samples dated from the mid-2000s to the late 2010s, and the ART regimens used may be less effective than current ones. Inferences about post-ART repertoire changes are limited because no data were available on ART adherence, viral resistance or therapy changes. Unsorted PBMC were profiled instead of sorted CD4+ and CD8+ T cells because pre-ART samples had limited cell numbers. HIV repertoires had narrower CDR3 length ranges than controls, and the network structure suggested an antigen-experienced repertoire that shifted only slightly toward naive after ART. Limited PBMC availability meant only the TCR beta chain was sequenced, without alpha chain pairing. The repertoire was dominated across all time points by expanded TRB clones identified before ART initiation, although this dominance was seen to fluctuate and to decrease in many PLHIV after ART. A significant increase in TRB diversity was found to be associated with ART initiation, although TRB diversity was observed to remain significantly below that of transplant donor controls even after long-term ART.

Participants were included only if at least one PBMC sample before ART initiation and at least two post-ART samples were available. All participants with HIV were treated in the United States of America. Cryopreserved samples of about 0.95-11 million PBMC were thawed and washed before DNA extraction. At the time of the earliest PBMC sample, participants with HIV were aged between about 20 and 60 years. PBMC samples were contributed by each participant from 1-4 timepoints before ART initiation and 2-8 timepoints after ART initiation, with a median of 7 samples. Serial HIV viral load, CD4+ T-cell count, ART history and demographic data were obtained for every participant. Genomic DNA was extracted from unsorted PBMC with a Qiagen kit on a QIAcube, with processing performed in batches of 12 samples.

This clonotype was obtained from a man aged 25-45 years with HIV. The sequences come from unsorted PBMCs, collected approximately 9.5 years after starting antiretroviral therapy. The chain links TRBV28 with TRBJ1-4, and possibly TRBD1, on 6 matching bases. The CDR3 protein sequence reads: CASSSGQATNEKLFF. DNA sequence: TGTGCCAGCAGTTCGGGACAAGCAACTAATGAAAAACTGTTTTTT.